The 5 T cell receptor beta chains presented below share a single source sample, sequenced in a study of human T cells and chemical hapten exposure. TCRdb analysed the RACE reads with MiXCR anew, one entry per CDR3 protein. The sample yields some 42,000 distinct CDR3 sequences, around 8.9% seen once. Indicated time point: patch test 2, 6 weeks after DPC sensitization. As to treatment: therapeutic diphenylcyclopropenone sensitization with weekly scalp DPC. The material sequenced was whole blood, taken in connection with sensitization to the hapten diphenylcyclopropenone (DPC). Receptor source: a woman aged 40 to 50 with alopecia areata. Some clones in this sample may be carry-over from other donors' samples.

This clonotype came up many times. DNA for the CDR3: TGTGCCAGCAGCCCAACCCAGCTTGCATCTAGCACAGATACGCAGTATTTT. Its protein is CASSPTQLASSTDTQYF. V is TRBV14 and J is TRBJ2-3; D call uncertain. The V end lost 4 bases, the J end lost 0 bases, and 17 bases lay between the germline ends. Germline V gene sequence: CDR1 SGHDN, CDR2 FVKESK. The CDR3 spans 17 residues.

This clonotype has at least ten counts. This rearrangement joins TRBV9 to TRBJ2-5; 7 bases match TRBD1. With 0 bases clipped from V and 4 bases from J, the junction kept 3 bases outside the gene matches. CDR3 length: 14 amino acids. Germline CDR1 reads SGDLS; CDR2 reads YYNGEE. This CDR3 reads CASSVGRTGETQYF. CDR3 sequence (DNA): TGTGCCAGCAGCGTAGGGAGGACAGGAGAGACCCAGTACTTC.

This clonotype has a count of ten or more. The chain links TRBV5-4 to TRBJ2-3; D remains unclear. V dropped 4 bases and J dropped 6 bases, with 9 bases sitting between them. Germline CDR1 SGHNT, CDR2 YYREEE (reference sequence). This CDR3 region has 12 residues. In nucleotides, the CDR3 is TGTGCCAGCAGCAAAGGTGCCGATACGCAGTATTTT. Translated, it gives CASSKGADTQYF.

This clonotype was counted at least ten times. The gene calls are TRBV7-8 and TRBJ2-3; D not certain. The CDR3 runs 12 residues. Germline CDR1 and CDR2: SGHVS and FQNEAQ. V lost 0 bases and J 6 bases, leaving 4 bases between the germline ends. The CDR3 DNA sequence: TGTGCCAGCAGCTTAGCCCGGGATACGCAGTATTTT. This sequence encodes CASSLARDTQYF.

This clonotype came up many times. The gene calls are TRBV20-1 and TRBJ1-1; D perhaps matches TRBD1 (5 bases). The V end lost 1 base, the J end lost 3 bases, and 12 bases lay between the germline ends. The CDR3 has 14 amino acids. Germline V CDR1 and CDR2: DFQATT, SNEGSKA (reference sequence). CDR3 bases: TGCAGTGCTAGAGGCTTGGGGGTTGACACTGAAGCTTTCTTT. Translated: CSARGLGVDTEAFF.